Shown below are 6 T cell receptor beta chains from a single sample sequenced in a study of T cell responses to AZD1222 COVID-19 vaccine (dated by TCRdb to the early 2020s). The time point label of this sample denotes: baseline before first vaccination. The library was generated by the immunoSEQ multiplex PCR assay. What TCRdb holds here is the immuneACCESS table cut down to in-frame rearrangements. Part of the clones is not present; checked against another copy, under half of the missing clones reflect an unresolved V gene, and the others are unexplained. For this sample the table gives roughly 150,000 clones, of which almost 90% were detected only once. The ten most abundant clones make up over 4.5% of the sample. The specimen comprised peripheral blood, sampled on day 0 of AZD1222 vaccination. Every receptor here comes from an adult in good health.

The V gene is TRBV28, the J gene TRBJ2-7; 7 nucleotides agree with TRBD1. Germline values: CDR1 MDHEN, CDR2 SYDVKM. V lost 2 bases and J lost 8; bases outside the gene matches: 9. CDR3 size: 14 residues. CDR3 DNA sequence: TGTGCCAGCAGTTTAAGTACAGGGGTGTACAAGCAGTACTTC. It is translated as CASSLSTGVYKQYF.

The chain is built from TRBV9 and TRBJ1-2; D gene ambiguous. V was cut by 1 base and J by 3 bases, with 7 bases left in between. This CDR3 spans 13 amino acids. CDR1 SGDLS and CDR2 YYNGEE come from the germline V gene. CDR3 nucleotides: TGTGCCAGCAGCGTACAAGACCACTATGGCTACACCTTC. Its protein is CASSVQDHYGYTF.

This clone was counted a few times. The chain combines TRBV19 with TRBJ2-2, with D possibly matching TRBD1 (6 bases). This CDR3 has 15 residues. The ends were cut back, 6 bases at V and 3 bases at J, with 14 bases in the middle. Germline V gene data show CDR1 as LNHDA and CDR2 as SQIVND (reference sequence). CDR3 sequence: CASRLGQIDTGELFF. The CDR3 DNA reads as TGTGCCAGTAGGTTAGGACAGATTGACACCGGGGAGCTGTTTTTT.

CDR3 nucleotide sequence: TGTGCCAGCAGCTTCCTTAGCGGAGTCTACGAGCAGTACTTC. This translates into CASSFLSGVYEQYF. The gene calls are TRBV11-2 and TRBJ2-7; D is perhaps TRBD2 (6 bases). Trimming stripped 3 bases from V and 3 bases from J, with 12 bases between. The CDR3 sequence is 14 residues long. The germline V gene has CDR1 SGHAT and CDR2 FQNNGV.

The chain has TRBV28 and TRBJ1-1; 8 bases fit TRBD1. The CDR3 is 16 residues long. The V and J ends lost 6 bases and 1 base, in that order; junction bases with no gene match: 10. Germline V gives CDR1 MDHEN, CDR2 SYDVKM. CDR3 in amino acids: CASSPTGQGPNTEAFF. The CDR3 DNA reads TGTGCCAGCAGCCCAACCGGACAGGGCCCGAACACTGAAGCTTTCTTT.

Only a few counts were recorded for this clone. The V call is TRBV6-5, the J call TRBJ1-1; 8 bases are shared with TRBD1. With 6 bases clipped from V and 7 bases from J, the junction kept 4 bases outside the gene matches. Germline CDR1 reads MNHEY; CDR2 reads SVGAGI. The CDR3 consists of 12 residues. The CDR3 protein is CASSRGQGEAFF. Here the CDR3 DNA reads TGTGCCAGCAGCCGCGGACAGGGTGAAGCTTTCTTT.